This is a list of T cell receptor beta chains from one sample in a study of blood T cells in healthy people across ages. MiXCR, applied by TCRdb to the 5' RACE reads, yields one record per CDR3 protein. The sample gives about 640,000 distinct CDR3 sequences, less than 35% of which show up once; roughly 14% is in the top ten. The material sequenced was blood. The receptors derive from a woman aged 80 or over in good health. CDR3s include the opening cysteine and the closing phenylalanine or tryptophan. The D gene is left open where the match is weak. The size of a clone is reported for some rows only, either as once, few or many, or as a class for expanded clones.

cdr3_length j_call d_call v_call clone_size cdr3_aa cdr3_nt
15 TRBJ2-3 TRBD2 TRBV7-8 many CASSLAGLAGDTQYF TGTGCCAGCAGCTTAGCGGGACTAGCGGGGGATACGCAGTATTTT
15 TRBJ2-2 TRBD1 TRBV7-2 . CASIVDRAPTGELFF TGTGCCAGCATTGTGGACAGGGCCCCCACCGGGGAGCTGTTTTTT
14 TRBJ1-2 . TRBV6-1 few CASSERGSYYGYTF TGTGCCAGCAGTGAACGGGGATCCTACTATGGCTACACCTTC
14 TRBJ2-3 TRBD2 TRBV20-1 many CSAGTSGGRDTQYF TGCAGTGCCGGGACTAGCGGGGGGCGAGATACGCAGTATTTT
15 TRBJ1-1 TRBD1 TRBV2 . CASSGGGRVNTEAFF TGTGCCAGCAGTGGAGGGGGCAGGGTGAACACTGAAGCTTTCTTT
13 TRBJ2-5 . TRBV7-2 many CASSLSRAETQYF TGTGCCAGCAGCTTATCCAGGGCGGAGACCCAGTACTTC
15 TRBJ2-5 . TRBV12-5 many CASAPHWTPQETQYF TGTGCTAGTGCCCCTCACTGGACCCCACAAGAGACCCAGTACTTC
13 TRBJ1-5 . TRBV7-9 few CASSLGYEQPQHF TGTGCCAGCAGCTTAGGGTACGAACAGCCCCAGCATTTT
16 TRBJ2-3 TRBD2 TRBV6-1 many CASSRTSGGVTDTQYF TGTGCCAGCAGTCGTACTAGCGGGGGGGTCACAGATACGCAGTATTTT
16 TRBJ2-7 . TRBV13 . CASSSSPQGRYHEQYF TGTGCCAGCAGCTCCAGCCCGCAGGGGCGTTATCACGAGCAGTACTTC
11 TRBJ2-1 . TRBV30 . CAWRSYNEQFF TGTGCCTGGAGATCCTACAATGAGCAGTTCTTC
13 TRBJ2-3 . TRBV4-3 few CASSQDYTDAQYF TGCGCCAGCAGCCAAGATTACACAGATGCGCAGTATTTT
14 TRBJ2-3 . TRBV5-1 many CASSFFPLPDTQYF TGCGCCAGCAGCTTCTTCCCCCTCCCAGATACGCAGTATTTT
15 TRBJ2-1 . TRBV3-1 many CASSSGTPAYNEQFF TGTGCCAGCAGCTCCGGGACTCCCGCCTACAATGAGCAGTTCTTC
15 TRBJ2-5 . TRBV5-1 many CASSLEFGRPETQYF TGCGCCAGCAGCTTGGAGTTCGGCAGGCCAGAGACCCAGTACTTC
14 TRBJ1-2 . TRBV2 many CASSDRAPLGGYTF TGTGCCAGCAGTGATCGGGCCCCCCTCGGGGGCTACACCTTC
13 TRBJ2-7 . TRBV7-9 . CASSAQGSNEQYF TGTGCCAGCAGCGCACAGGGTTCTAACGAGCAGTACTTC
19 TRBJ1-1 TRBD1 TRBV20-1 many CSARDQVRTGRVADTEAFF TGCAGTGCTAGAGATCAGGTCAGGACAGGGAGAGTCGCGGACACTGAAGCTTTCTTT
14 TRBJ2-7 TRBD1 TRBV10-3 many CAISLDRPTYEQYF TGTGCCATCAGCTTGGACAGGCCAACCTACGAGCAGTACTTC
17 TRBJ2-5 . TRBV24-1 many CATSDSRDNHLWETQYF TGTGCCACCAGTGATTCCCGGGACAACCACCTTTGGGAGACCCAGTACTTC
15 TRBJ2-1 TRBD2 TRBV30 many CAWSLGGATYNEQFF TGTGCCTGGAGCCTCGGGGGGGCAACCTACAATGAGCAGTTCTTC
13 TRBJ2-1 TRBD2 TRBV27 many CASISSGGTKQFF TGTGCCAGCATCTCTAGCGGGGGGACGAAGCAGTTCTTC
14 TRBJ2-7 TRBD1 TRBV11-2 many CASRPNRGPYEQYF TGTGCCAGCAGACCAAACAGGGGACCCTACGAGCAGTACTTC
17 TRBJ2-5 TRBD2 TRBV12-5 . CASGLVRLAGASWEQYF TGTGCTAGTGGTTTGGTACGACTAGCGGGGGCTTCCTGGGAGCAGTACTTC
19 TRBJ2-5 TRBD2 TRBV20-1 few CSARDKGLAGGRTYNEQYF TGCAGTGCTAGAGATAAAGGGCTAGCGGGGGGACGAACATACAATGAGCAGTACTTC
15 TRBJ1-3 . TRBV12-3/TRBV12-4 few CASSFGTESGNTIYF TGTGCCAGCAGTTTTGGGACGGAGTCTGGAAACACCATATATTTT
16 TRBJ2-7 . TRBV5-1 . CASQLGGGQTGYEQYF TGCGCCAGCCAGCTTGGGGGGGGACAGACAGGTTACGAGCAGTACTTC
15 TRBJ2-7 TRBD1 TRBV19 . CASSQTPGQGGEQYF TGTGCCAGTAGCCAAACTCCGGGACAGGGTGGAGAGCAGTACTTC
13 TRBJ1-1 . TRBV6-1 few CASRPLQGDKAFF TGTGCCAGCAGACCCTTACAGGGAGACAAGGCTTTCTTT
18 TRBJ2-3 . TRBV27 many CASSPLGDSRASTDTQYF TGTGCCAGCAGTCCCCTTGGGGACTCCCGTGCTAGCACAGATACGCAGTATTTT
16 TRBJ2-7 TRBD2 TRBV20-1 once CSARDQGAGVVNEQYF TGCAGTGCTAGAGACCAAGGAGCGGGAGTAGTAAACGAGCAGTACTTC
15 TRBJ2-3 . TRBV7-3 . CASSLQPSGTDTQYF TGTGCCAGCAGCTTACAACCGTCGGGCACAGATACGCAGTATTTT
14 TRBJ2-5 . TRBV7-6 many CASSLGPGPETQYF TGTGCCAGCAGCTTAGGTCCAGGGCCAGAGACCCAGTACTTC
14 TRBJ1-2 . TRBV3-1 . CASSSPPGAIGYTF TGTGCCAGCAGCTCACCTCCGGGCGCAATCGGCTACACCTTC
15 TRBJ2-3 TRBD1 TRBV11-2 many CASSLGDRVTDTQYF TGTGCCAGCAGCTTAGGGGACAGGGTTACAGATACGCAGTATTTT
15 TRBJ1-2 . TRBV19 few CASSPDGWAVYGYTF TGTGCCAGTAGTCCGGACGGGTGGGCTGTCTATGGCTACACCTTC
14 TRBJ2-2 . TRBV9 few CASSVDLDTGELFF TGTGCCAGCAGCGTAGATCTGGACACCGGGGAGCTGTTTTTT
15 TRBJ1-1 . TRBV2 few CASSEARSPNTEAFF TGTGCCAGCAGTGAAGCGAGGTCACCGAACACTGAAGCTTTCTTT